One and the same sample provided the 4 T cell receptor beta chains below, sequenced in a study of blood T cell repertoires in COVID-19. The repertoire was sequenced with immunoSEQ multiplex PCR; TCRdb's copy has only in-frame clones and lacks some. The table lists approximately 160,000 clones, around four fifths of them singletons. The sample comprised PBMCs or T cells enriched from blood (not recorded which). Receptors originate from a woman in her forties or fifties who had recovered from COVID-19.

The CDR3 sequence: CASSYGRARDYGYTF. CDR3 DNA sequence: TGTGCCAGCAGTTACGGACGGGCCAGGGATTATGGCTACACCTTC. V gene TRBV6-5 combines with J gene TRBJ1-2; D is perhaps TRBD1 (5 bases). Looked up from germline, CDR1 is MNHEY and CDR2 is SVGAGI. The germline V and J ends were trimmed by 2 bases and 5 bases, with 15 bases remaining between them. This CDR3 spans 15 amino acids.

The V and J genes are TRBV27 and TRBJ1-1; D possibly corresponds to TRBD1 (5 bases). Per germline, CDR1 MNHEY and CDR2 SMNVEV (reference sequence). V was shortened by 2 bases and J by 1 base, with 23 bases between the two germline ends. The CDR3 runs 19 residues. The CDR3 here is CASSLGRGRATGQNTEAFF. The DNA for the CDR3 is TGTGCCAGCAGTTTAGGGCGTGGTAGAGCGACCGGACAGAACACTGAAGCTTTCTTT.

The chain combines TRBV5-4 with TRBJ1-1; D is undetermined. Trimming removed 0 bases from V and 4 bases from J, with 7 bases in between. The CDR3 totals 13 residues. CDR1 SGHNT and CDR2 YYREEE come from the germline V gene (reference sequence). The CDR3: CASSLAGPTEAFF. Written as DNA, the CDR3 is TGTGCCAGCAGCTTGGCGGGTCCCACTGAAGCTTTCTTT.

This chain links TRBV29-1 with TRBJ2-3; no firm D call. This CDR3 region has 13 residues. Germline V gene lookup returns CDR1 SQVTM and CDR2 ANQGSEA. V gave up 4 bases and J gave up 2 bases, with 10 bases separating them. The CDR3 reads CSVGAVDTDTQYF. For the CDR3, the DNA is TGCAGCGTTGGGGCAGTTGACACAGATACGCAGTATTTT.